The rows below give T cell receptor beta chains drawn from one sample of a study of cytotoxic CD8 clonotypes in ibrutinib-treated CLL. The data were produced by immunoSEQ multiplex PCR, yet TCRdb's version contains in-frame clones alone and is incomplete. The table records over 30,000 clones, about two thirds of them present only once. The material was PBMCs, obtained at disease progression, from a patient treated with ibrutinib. These receptor sequences come from a human donor with chronic lymphocytic leukemia. Both conserved end residues are part of each CDR3. A D gene is named only where the DNA matches it firmly. Expanded clones are given a class, and other clones once, few, many or no size at all.

clone_size	v_call	d_call	j_call	cdr3_nt	cdr3_aa
NA	TRBV6-4	TRBD2	TRBJ2-3	TGTGCCAGCAGTAGACTAGCGGGAGCACAGGGCCCAGATACGCAGTATTTT	CASSRLAGAQGPDTQYF
NA	TRBV28	TRBD2	TRBJ2-1	TGTGCCAGCATTGCGACTAGCGGAGACAATGAGCAGTTCTTC	CASIATSGDNEQFF
medium-sized	TRBV27	TRBD1	TRBJ1-2	TGTGCCAGCAGTTCACGACAGGGATCCAACTATGGCTACACCTTC	CASSSRQGSNYGYTF
NA	TRBV19	NA	TRBJ1-5	TGTGCCAGTAGTAGAGACAACAATCAGCCCCAGCATTTT	CASSRDNNQPQHF
few	TRBV18	NA	TRBJ1-5	TGTGCCAGCTCACAAGACACAACTAGGGGCAATCAGCCCCAGCATTTT	CASSQDTTRGNQPQHF
NA	TRBV6-1	NA	TRBJ1-2	TGTGCCAGCAGCCCCAGGGGTTCGGACTATGGCTACACCTTC	CASSPRGSDYGYTF
NA	TRBV28	NA	TRBJ1-2	TGTGCCAGCAGTTTGGGGTGGGGCGTTAAATATGGCTACACCTTC	CASSLGWGVKYGYTF
NA	TRBV28	TRBD2	TRBJ2-4	TGTGCCAGCAGAAGTGATTTGTCAGCGGGAGGAGTACGAGGGGCCAAAAACATTCAGTACTTC	CASRSDLSAGGVRGAKNIQYF
NA	TRBV7-2	NA	TRBJ2-1	TGTGCCAGCAGCTTCAACAGAGTAGGACATGAGCAGTTCTTC	CASSFNRVGHEQFF
NA	TRBV4-3	NA	TRBJ2-3	TGCGCCAGCAGCCAAGATCGGCGGGGCACAGATACGCAGTATTTT	CASSQDRRGTDTQYF
NA	TRBV11-2	NA	TRBJ1-2	TGTGCCAGCAGCTCCTATCGGGCAGGGGAGGATGGCTACACCTTC	CASSSYRAGEDGYTF
NA	TRBV4-1	TRBD2	TRBJ2-1	TGCGCCAGCAGCCAAGTGGGAGAGAGGACTAGCCGGGGTGGGCTGTTCTTC	CASSQVGERTSRGGLFF
NA	TRBV18	TRBD1	TRBJ2-7	TGTGCCAGCTCACCCTCCCTGTTGCGACAGGGGTACGAGCAGTACTTC	CASSPSLLRQGYEQYF
NA	TRBV15	TRBD1	TRBJ1-2	TGTGCCACCAGTCGAGGGACAGGGGTCTATGGCTACACCTTC	CATSRGTGVYGYTF
NA	TRBV5-4	NA	TRBJ1-3	TGTGCCAGCAGGCCCGGGGGAGAGGTCGCTGGAAACACCATATATTTT	CASRPGGEVAGNTIYF
NA	TRBV2	TRBD2	TRBJ2-3	TGTGCCAGCATGGAAGCGGGAGGGACAGATACGCAGTATTTT	CASMEAGGTDTQYF
NA	TRBV23-1	NA	TRBJ1-5	TGCGCCAGCAGTCAATCTCTTGGGGGAATACGACAGCCCCAGCATTTT	CASSQSLGGIRQPQHF
NA	TRBV19	TRBD2	TRBJ2-2	TGTGCCAGTTCGCCTCAGACTAGCGTCGGGGAGCTGTTTTTT	CASSPQTSVGELFF
NA	TRBV28	TRBD2	TRBJ2-1	TGTGCCAGCAGTCCCCGACTAGCCGTCCCTGAGCAGTTCTTC	CASSPRLAVPEQFF
NA	TRBV11-3	NA	TRBJ1-3	TGTGCCAGCAGCTTGGGCTCTGGAAACACCATATATTTT	CASSLGSGNTIYF
NA	TRBV5-1	NA	TRBJ1-2	TGCGCCAGCAGCTTGGACAGATTTAATAACTATGGCTACACCTTC	CASSLDRFNNYGYTF
NA	TRBV29-1	TRBD1	TRBJ1-2	TGCAGCGTTGACGCAGGGGGCTATGGCTACACCTTC	CSVDAGGYGYTF
NA	TRBV11-2	NA	TRBJ1-2	TGTGCCAGCAGTTCGATGACAGATGGCTACACCTTC	CASSSMTDGYTF
NA	TRBV4-1	NA	TRBJ2-7	TGCGCCAGCAGCCGAGTCGGGGTCGGGAGCTCCTACGAGCAGTACTTC	CASSRVGVGSSYEQYF
NA	TRBV2	TRBD2	TRBJ2-3	TGTGCCAGCAGGATTAGCGGGAGCGGGGCAGATACGCAGTATTTT	CASRISGSGADTQYF
NA	TRBV7-9	TRBD2	TRBJ2-3	TGTGCCAGCAGCTTACAGCGGGAGTACGGAGATACGCAGTATTTT	CASSLQREYGDTQYF
NA	TRBV11-3	TRBD1	TRBJ2-2	TGTGCCAGCAGCGGTACAGGGGAGATAAACACCGGGGAGCTGTTTTTT	CASSGTGEINTGELFF
few	TRBV7-2	TRBD1	TRBJ2-7	TGTGCCAGCAGCCCCTGGACAGGGAATTCCTACGAGCAGTACTTC	CASSPWTGNSYEQYF